These 8 T cell receptor beta chains originate from one sample sequenced in a study of blood T cell repertoires in COVID-19. TCRdb's table, derived via immunoSEQ multiplex PCR, lists solely in-frame clones and lacks some. Of fewer than 70,000 clones in the sample, 88% were seen once. Sequenced: peripheral blood. The receptor set was obtained from a human donor in a cohort sampled during active COVID-19.

This chain connects TRBV7-9 to TRBJ1-2; 10 positions match TRBD1. Germline CDR1 SEHNR, CDR2 FQNEAQ (reference sequence). V trimming: 5 bases; J trimming: 3 bases; junction bases outside the gene matches: 6. The CDR3 consists of 15 residues. CDR3 amino acids: CASSPGQGLDYGYTF. The DNA of the CDR3 is TGTGCCAGCAGCCCGGGACAGGGGTTGGACTATGGCTACACCTTC.

The gene calls are TRBV28 and TRBJ1-5; D is possibly TRBD1 (6 bases). CDR1 MDHEN and CDR2 SYDVKM come from the germline V gene. V lost 2 bases and J lost 2, with 7 bases in between. The CDR3 has 14 amino acids. The CDR3 region has the DNA TGTGCCAGCAGTTTAGCAGGGGGCAATCAGCCCCAGCATTTT. As protein: CASSLAGGNQPQHF. Combining the CDR3 with reference TRBV28 and TRBJ1-5 gives the whole variable domain DVKVTQSSRYLVKRTGEKVFLECVQDMDHENMFWYRQDPGLGLRLIYFSYDVKMKEKGDIPEGYSVSREKKERFSLILESASTNQTSMYLCASSLAGGNQPQHFGDGTRLSIL.

The genes are TRBV19 and TRBJ2-7; D might be TRBD2 (6 bases). The germline CDR1 and CDR2 sequences are LNHDA and SQIVND (reference sequence). Trimming took off 3 bases at V and 7 bases at J, with 16 bases between the two ends. The CDR3 is 14 residues long. The CDR3 bases are TGTGCCAGTAGTATCACGGGAGATTCCGTTGAGCAGTACTTC. This gives the protein CASSITGDSVEQYF.

The CDR3: CASSFASRSYGYTF. The CDR3, as DNA: TGTGCCAGCAGCTTTGCGTCACGGAGCTATGGCTACACCTTC. The rearrangement joins TRBV7-9 to TRBJ1-2; D unresolved. The CDR3 runs to 14 residues. V was cut by 3 bases and J by 4 bases, with 12 bases left in between. The germline gives CDR1 SEHNR, CDR2 FQNEAQ (reference sequence).

This chain connects TRBV28 to TRBJ1-6; TRBD1 is a possible D gene (5 bases). Germline CDR1 is MDHEN and CDR2 is SYDVKM. The CDR3 sequence is 14 residues long. Trimming removed 3 bases at V and 9 bases at J, with 12 bases between. Written as DNA, the CDR3 is TGTGCCAGCAGTTTTGCAGGGTTTAGTTCACCCCTCCACTTT. This encodes CASSFAGFSSPLHF.

CDR3 DNA sequence: TGCGCCAGCAGCTTGGCATCCCAGGGTGAAAAACTGTTTTTT. This sequence encodes CASSLASQGEKLFF. This chain uses TRBV5-1 with TRBJ1-4, with a weak D call TRBD1 (5 bases). Germline-derived CDR1 and CDR2 are SGHRS and YFSETQ. Trimming removed 0 bases at V and 7 bases at J, with 10 bases between. This CDR3 has 14 amino acids.

V gene TRBV18 combines with J gene TRBJ1-5; D ambiguous. V was pared by 6 bases and J by 0 bases, with 9 bases between. Germline V gene data show CDR1 as KGHSH and CDR2 as LQKENI. The CDR3 extends over 14 amino acids. The CDR3 DNA sequence: TGTGCCAGCTCTTCCACAGATAGCAATCAGCCCCAGCATTTT. Translation: CASSSTDSNQPQHF.

This chain connects TRBV7-9 to TRBJ2-7, with 8 bases fitting TRBD2. The ends lost 3 bases at V and 3 bases at J; junction bases unmatched: 13. There are 17 residues in the CDR3. Germline V lookup: CDR1 SEHNR, CDR2 FQNEAQ (reference sequence). The CDR3 coding sequence is TGTGCCAGCAGCTTGTCTCTCGGGGGGGCACGAAACTACGAGCAGTACTTC. It encodes CASSLSLGGARNYEQYF.